This TCR beta chain was documented in a study of graft-versus-host responses after intestinal transplantation. Responders labeled with CFSE (approximately 200,000) were plated with approximately 200,000 irradiated, violet-dye-labeled stimulators. In germline, CDR1 is LNHNV, CDR2 YYDKDF (reference sequence). This CDR3 is built from 17 residues. Study conclusions and caveats: Individuals who had graft-donor T cell macrochimerism had allografts that showed high graft-versus-host to host-versus-graft clonal ratios. Ileal or blood samples showed some GvH clones first, and such clones were also found in recipient marrow.

Libraries were prepared by immunoSEQ multiplex PCR; TCRdb keeps only in-frame clonotypes and omits some of them. The sample shows 20,000 or so clones, 30% to 40% of them seen only once. The chain links TRBV15 to TRBJ2-5, with a weak D call TRBD1 (7 bases). The closer fit of TRBJ2-7 to the DNA end suggests the J call may be wrong. Sequenced here: alloreactive CD8+ T cells from a mixed lymphocyte reaction culture, sampled before intestinal transplant. The subset is: CFSE-low proliferating T cells sorted from roughly 6-day pre-transplant mixed lymphocyte reaction (GvH or HvG direction). This receptor was identified in a human patient who received an intestinal transplant. Here the CDR3 reads CATSRDLWRGLGYEQYF. The CDR3 region has the DNA TGTGCCACCAGCAGAGATCTTTGGAGGGGGCTTGGGTACGAGCAGTACTTC.